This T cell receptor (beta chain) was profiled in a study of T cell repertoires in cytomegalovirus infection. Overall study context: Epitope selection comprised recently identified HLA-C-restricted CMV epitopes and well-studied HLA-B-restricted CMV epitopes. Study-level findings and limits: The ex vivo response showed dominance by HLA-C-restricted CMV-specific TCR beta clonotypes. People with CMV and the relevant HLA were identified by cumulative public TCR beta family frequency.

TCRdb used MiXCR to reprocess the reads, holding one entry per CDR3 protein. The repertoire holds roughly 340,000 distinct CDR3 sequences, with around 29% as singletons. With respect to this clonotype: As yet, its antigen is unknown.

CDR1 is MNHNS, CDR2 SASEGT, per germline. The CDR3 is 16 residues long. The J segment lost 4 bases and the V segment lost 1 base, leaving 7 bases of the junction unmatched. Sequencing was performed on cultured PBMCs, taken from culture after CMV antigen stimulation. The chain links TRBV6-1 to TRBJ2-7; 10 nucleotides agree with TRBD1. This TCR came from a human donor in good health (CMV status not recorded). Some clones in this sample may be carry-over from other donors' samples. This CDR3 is CASSEDVTGGVYEQYF. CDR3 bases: TGTGCCAGCAGTGAAGACGTGACAGGGGGCGTTTACGAGCAGTACTTC.